This T cell receptor (beta chain) stems from a study of cytomegalovirus exposure and HLA in healthy donors. The CDR3 contains 14 residues. V lost 1 base and J lost 2, with 8 bases in between. Germline V gene data show CDR1 as MGHRA and CDR2 as YSYEKL. In its sample, this clone was seen a few times. The PCR used 60 Vbeta and 13 Jbeta primers. Clones were sequenced by immunoSEQ multiplex PCR, and TCRdb holds only the in-frame ones, with some missing. The sample has under 130,000 clones; 65% to 85% are singletons. The V and J genes are TRBV4-1 and TRBJ1-1; tentatively, D is TRBD1 (6 bases). The sequenced material came from PBMCs. The source is a man between 18 and 29 years old in good health and CMV-seronegative. CDR3 loop: CASSQGQVNTEAFF. As DNA, the CDR3 is TGCGCCAGCAGCCAAGGACAGGTTAACACTGAAGCTTTCTTT.